Shown below are 25 T cell receptor beta chains from a single sample sequenced in a study of T cell repertoires in cytomegalovirus infection. These receptors' targets are unknown. TCRdb itself ran the reads through MiXCR, one entry per CDR3 protein. This table holds about 310,000 distinct CDR3 sequences, 20% to 25% found once. Sequenced material: cultured PBMCs, taken from culture after CMV antigen stimulation. These receptor sequences come from a human donor in good health (CMV status not recorded). Some clones in this sample may be carry-over from other donors' samples.

This clonotype has just a few counts. V and J are TRBV28 and TRBJ1-6, with D possibly being TRBD1 (6 bases). This CDR3 spans 15 amino acids. In germline, CDR1 is MDHEN, CDR2 SYDVKM. V lost 8 bases and J lost 7, with 18 bases in between. The CDR3 DNA sequence: TGTGCCAGCGCCCCGACCAGGGGAATGAATTCACCCCTCCACTTT. Its translation is CASAPTRGMNSPLHF. Full variable domain (rest looked up from reference TRBV28 and TRBJ1-6): DVKVTQSSRYLVKRTGEKVFLECVQDMDHENMFWYRQDPGLGLRLIYFSYDVKMKEKGDIPEGYSVSREKKERFSLILESASTNQTSMYLCASAPTRGMNSPLHFGNGTRLTVT.

This clonotype was found a few times. V is TRBV27 and J is TRBJ2-5; 7 bases are shared with TRBD2. This CDR3 comprises 15 residues. CDR1 is MNHEY and CDR2 is SMNVEV in the germline V gene (reference sequence). V shed 6 bases and J 4 bases; nucleotides not matched to a gene: 11. Here the CDR3 DNA reads TGTGCCAGCAGCGTGGGAGGGCCTGTTTTAGAGACCCAGTACTTC. Translation gives CASSVGGPVLETQYF.

The chain is built from TRBV6-5 and TRBJ1-5, with a tentative D call TRBD1 (6 bases). This CDR3 has 16 amino acids. V lost 5 bases and J 2 bases, leaving 16 bases between the germline ends. CDR1 MNHEY and CDR2 SVGAGI come from the germline V gene. The DNA of the CDR3 is TGTGCCAGCAGTAACACGGGGGCGCGGGGCAATCAGCCCCAGCATTTT. It is translated as CASSNTGARGNQPQHF.

This clonotype has just a few counts. The chain recombines TRBV6-5 with TRBJ1-1, with D maybe TRBD1 (5 bases). Germline loops: CDR1 MNHEY, CDR2 SVGAGI. Deletions cut 0 bases from V and 8 bases from J, with 10 bases between. The CDR3 sequence is 13 residues long. As DNA, the CDR3 is TGTGCCAGCAGTTACTCGGGGGAGGACGAAGCTTTCTTT. Encoded protein: CASSYSGEDEAFF.

Judged by abundance, this clonotype is large. The rearrangement links TRBV7-6 to TRBJ2-1; 8 nucleotides match TRBD2. This CDR3 is 19 amino acids long. V lost 5 bases and J lost 1; bases outside the gene matches: 16. In germline, CDR1 is SGHVS, CDR2 FNYEAQ. The CDR3 bases are TGTGCCAGCAGCCCTAGGTTTGGCGGGAGGTCGACATCCTACAATGAGCAGTTCTTC. Translation: CASSPRFGGRSTSYNEQFF.

This clonotype has only a few counts. The chain links TRBV7-6 to TRBJ2-1; tentatively, D is TRBD2 (7 bases). Between the trimmed V and J ends, which lost 7 bases and 2 bases, there was a span of 21 bases. The germline gives CDR1 SGHVS, CDR2 FNYEAQ. The CDR3 has 17 amino acids. CDR3 protein: CASILWGGLAAYNEQFF. For the CDR3, the DNA is TGTGCCAGCATTCTCTGGGGGGGGCTAGCGGCCTACAATGAGCAGTTCTTC. Full variable domain (remainder filled in from reference TRBV7-6 and TRBJ2-1): GAGVSQSPRYKVTKRGQDVALRCDPISGHVSLYWYRQALGQGPEFLTYFNYEAQQDKSGLPNDRFSAERPEGSISTLTIQRTEQRDSAMYRCASILWGGLAAYNEQFFGPGTRLTVL.

The V call is TRBV7-8, the J call TRBJ1-2, with TRBD1 matching over 9 bases. From germline, CDR1 is SGHVS and CDR2 FQNEAQ. The CDR3 has 15 amino acids. The junction had 6 bases not matched to a gene; V was cut back by 7 bases and J by 0 bases. CDR3 residues: CASNRGRITNYGYTF. For the CDR3, the DNA is TGTGCCAGCAACAGGGGGCGGATTACTAACTATGGCTACACCTTC.

The rearrangement joins TRBV14 to TRBJ1-1; no firm D call. Per germline, CDR1 SGHDN and CDR2 FVKESK. V was cut by 1 base and J by 3 bases, with 6 bases left in between. The CDR3 is 13 amino acids. The CDR3 region is CASSQVGDTEAFF. CDR3 nucleotide sequence: TGTGCCAGCAGCCAAGTCGGGGACACTGAAGCTTTCTTT.

This chain joins TRBV7-4 and TRBJ2-7; tentatively, D is TRBD2 (5 bases). CDR3 length: 14 amino acids. Germline V gene sequence: CDR1 SGHVT, CDR2 SQSDAQ. V lost 5 bases to trimming and J lost 4 bases, with 15 bases between them. CDR3 loop: CASSPPQRGYEQYF. CDR3 in DNA: TGTGCCAGCAGCCCACCCCAGAGAGGGTACGAGCAGTACTTC.

This clonotype has more than one count but fewer than ten. This chain joins TRBV5-1 and TRBJ2-7; D is possibly TRBD2 (6 bases). Trimming pared 4 bases from V and 2 bases from J, leaving 13 bases between. The CDR3 sequence is 14 residues long. Germline V CDR1 and CDR2: SGHRS, YFSETQ. The CDR3 coding sequence is TGCGCCAGCAGCGCCCGGGACTTGACCTACGAGCAGTACTTC. Translated, it gives CASSARDLTYEQYF. The whole variable domain, remainder taken from reference TRBV5-1 and TRBJ2-7, is KAGVTQTPRYLIKTRGQQVTLSCSPISGHRSVSWYQQTPGQGLQFLFEYFSETQRNKGNFPGRFSGRQFSNSRSEMNVSTLELGDSALYLCASSARDLTYEQYFGPGTRLTVT.

This clonotype was counted between two and nine times. The rearrangement links TRBV10-3 to TRBJ1-2; D perhaps matches TRBD1 (5 bases). The CDR3 consists of 14 residues. Between the trimmed V and J ends, which lost 0 bases and 4 bases, there was a span of 9 bases. The germline CDR1 and CDR2 sequences are ENHRY and SYGVKD. CDR3 coding DNA: TGTGCCATCAGTGAGTCTCGACAGTCCTATGGCTACACCTTC. This translates into CAISESRQSYGYTF.

The V call is TRBV20-1, the J call TRBJ2-7, with 7 bases aligning to TRBD2. Germline values: CDR1 DFQATT, CDR2 SNEGSKA (reference sequence). With V trimmed by 1 base and J by 7 bases, 4 bases remained unmatched. This CDR3 contains 12 residues. CDR3 region: CSARVGGQEQYF. The DNA for the CDR3 is TGCAGTGCTAGAGTGGGAGGGCAAGAGCAGTACTTC.

This clonotype was seen repeatedly, ten times or more. The chain joins TRBV12-3 or TRBV12-4 to TRBJ2-7; TRBD1 might be the D (6 bases). Trimming took 0 bases from V and 0 from J, leaving 21 bases between them. The CDR3 is 19 residues long. The chain's CDR3 is CASSLAPRTVEISSYEQYF. The CDR3, as DNA: TGTGCCAGCAGTTTAGCCCCCCGGACAGTGGAAATCAGCTCCTACGAGCAGTACTTC.

V and J are TRBV20-1 and TRBJ2-7; D perhaps matches TRBD1 (5 bases). CDR1 is DFQATT and CDR2 is SNEGSKA in the germline V gene (reference sequence). The CDR3 is 13 amino acids. The V end was cut by 3 bases, the J end by 5 bases, with 14 bases between. DNA of the CDR3: TGCAGTGCTAGTGGGGCCTGGGGAAACGAGCAGTACTTC. Protein product: CSASGAWGNEQYF.

In this sample, this clonotype turned up many times. V and J are TRBV12-3 or TRBV12-4 and TRBJ2-1, with D perhaps matching TRBD2 (6 bases). The germline V and J ends were trimmed by 6 bases and 9 bases, with 15 bases remaining between them. The CDR3 extends over 13 amino acids. CDR3 residues: CASSLRREREQFF. The DNA of the CDR3 is TGTGCCAGCAGCTTGCGGAGGGAACGTGAGCAGTTCTTC.

This clonotype was recorded a few times. The gene calls are TRBV11-3 and TRBJ1-1, with D possibly TRBD1 on 5 matching bases. The CDR3 extends over 15 amino acids. The V gene's germline CDR1 is SGHNT and CDR2 YENEEA. V lost 1 base to trimming and J lost 3 bases, with 12 bases between them. The CDR3 region has the DNA TGTGCCAGCAGCTTAGGGGGCCCCCGCGACACTGAAGCTTTCTTT. Translation: CASSLGGPRDTEAFF. Filled out from reference TRBV11-3 and TRBJ1-1, the complete variable domain reads EAGVVQSPRYKIIEKKQPVAFWCNPISGHNTLYWYLQNLGQGPELLIRYENEEAVDDSQLPKDRFSAERLKGVDSTLKIQPAELGDSAVYLCASSLGGPRDTEAFFGQGTRLTVV.

This clonotype was seen a few times. V gene TRBV7-2 combines with J gene TRBJ2-5; no firm D call. The V end was cut by 1 base, the J end by 2 bases, with 17 bases between. CDR3 length: 17 residues. Germline V gene data show CDR1 as SGHTA and CDR2 as FQGNSA. The CDR3 loop reads CASSLEQDRALQETQYF. CDR3 bases: TGTGCCAGCAGCTTAGAGCAAGACCGGGCGCTACAAGAGACCCAGTACTTC.

This clonotype has only a few counts. This chain joins TRBV12-5 and TRBJ2-2; D possibly corresponds to TRBD2 (7 bases). CDR3 size: 15 residues. Germline lookup yields CDR1 LGHNT and CDR2 FRNRAP. Trimming removed 0 bases from V and 6 bases from J, with 11 bases in between. The CDR3 coding sequence is TGTGCTAGTGGTTTGGTAGGGGGGGTCGCCGGGGAGCTGTTTTTT. It translates to CASGLVGGVAGELFF.

V is TRBV12-3 or TRBV12-4 and J is TRBJ2-1, with 8 bases lining up with TRBD2. The CDR3 loop spans 15 amino acids. Trimming cost V 8 bases and J 5 bases; bases outside gene matches: 11. CDR3 coding DNA: TGTGCCAGCCGTGTGGCGGGAGGATGGGACAATGAGCAGTTCTTC. Translation gives CASRVAGGWDNEQFF.

This clonotype was found many times. V and J are TRBV7-2 and TRBJ1-2, with 9 nucleotides matching TRBD1. Trimming cost V 5 bases and J 2 bases; bases outside gene matches: 6. Germline CDR1 reads SGHTA; CDR2 reads FQGNSA. The CDR3 is 15 amino acids. The CDR3 region is CASSPRQGGNYGYTF. Here the CDR3 DNA reads TGTGCCAGCAGCCCGCGACAGGGGGGAAACTATGGCTACACCTTC.

This clonotype was seen many times. This chain connects TRBV7-9 to TRBJ1-2; unclear D gene. Germline lookup yields CDR1 SEHNR and CDR2 FQNEAQ (reference sequence). This CDR3 has 12 amino acids. V was cut by 6 bases and J by 6 bases, with 11 bases left in between. The CDR3 DNA follows: TGTGCCAGCAGTCAAGACTCCCATGGCTACACCTTC. It yields the protein CASSQDSHGYTF.

In this sample, this clonotype turned up a few times. The chain carries TRBV6-1 and TRBJ2-5; TRBD2 matches 11 bases. V was pared by 7 bases and J by 2 bases, with 6 bases of the junction left unmatched. This CDR3 has 15 residues. Germline CDR1 MNHNS, CDR2 SASEGT. The CDR3 coding sequence is TGTGCCAGCAACTCCGGGACTAGCGGACAAGAGACCCAGTACTTC. This gives the protein CASNSGTSGQETQYF.

Only a few counts were recorded for this clonotype. This chain links TRBV7-6 with TRBJ1-5, with TRBD1 matching 7 bases. CDR1 SGHVS and CDR2 FNYEAQ come from the germline V gene. Trimming cost V 5 bases and J 7 bases; bases outside gene matches: 8. The CDR3 spans 14 residues. CDR3 in DNA: TGTGCCAGCAGCCCCGGGACAGCGGGGCAGCCCCAGCATTTT. This codes for CASSPGTAGQPQHF. The variable domain in full, with the rest retrieved from reference TRBV7-6 and TRBJ1-5, is GAGVSQSPRYKVTKRGQDVALRCDPISGHVSLYWYRQALGQGPEFLTYFNYEAQQDKSGLPNDRFSAERPEGSISTLTIQRTEQRDSAMYRCASSPGTAGQPQHFGDGTRLSIL.

This clonotype was counted many times. The chain joins TRBV7-2 to TRBJ1-2, with D perhaps matching TRBD1 (6 bases). Trimming took off 3 bases at V and 4 bases at J, with 18 bases between the two ends. The CDR3 contains 16 residues. Germline V lookup: CDR1 SGHTA, CDR2 FQGNSA. CDR3 protein: CASSLVGGAVSYGYTF. The CDR3, as DNA: TGTGCCAGCAGCTTGGTTGGGGGCGCGGTTAGCTATGGCTACACCTTC.

The V gene is TRBV28, the J gene TRBJ1-3, with D uncertain. CDR1 and CDR2 from the germline V gene are MDHEN and SYDVKM. V lost 10 bases, J lost 0 bases, and 13 bases lay in between. The CDR3 consists of 14 residues. CDR3 DNA sequence: TGTGCCACAACTCCGGGGAACTCTGGAAACACCATATATTTT. Translated: CATTPGNSGNTIYF.